This TCR beta chain was found in a study of cytomegalovirus exposure and HLA in healthy donors. Whole-study findings and limits: Upon later analysis, HLA-associated TCR beta chains proved more clonally expanded than other, equally common chains. CMV serostatus was the sole immune exposure information available. The study listed some 160 cytomegalovirus-associated TCR beta chains.

Trimming shortened V by 6 bases and J by 7 bases, and 25 bases separated the two germline ends. Germline values: CDR1 SGHTA, CDR2 FQGNSA. The CDR3 is 16 amino acids. As to this clone: Its specificity is unknown.

The PCR contained 60 Vbeta and 13 Jbeta primers. Produced via immunoSEQ multiplex PCR; TCRdb's table is partial and in-frame only. In the table there are around 150,000 clones, approximately 83% of which are singletons. The chain employs TRBV7-2 and TRBJ2-7; the D gene is possibly TRBD2 (7 bases). The receptor's source is a man aged 18 to 30 in good health and CMV-seropositive. The sequenced sample was PBMCs. Here the CDR3 DNA reads TGTGCCAGCAGTCGTGTGGCGGGGGCCCCCGGAGGGGAGCAGTACTTC. Its translation: CASSRVAGAPGGEQYF.